The rows below give T cell receptor beta chains drawn from one sample of a study of blood T cell repertoires in COVID-19. Clones were sequenced by immunoSEQ multiplex PCR, and TCRdb holds only the in-frame ones, with some missing. The sample holds some 250,000 clones; about 90% are singletons and the top ten take 3% to 4%. Sequenced: PBMCs or T cells enriched from blood (not recorded which). Source of these receptors: a woman aged 30 to 39 with acute COVID-19. Both conserved end residues are part of each CDR3. The D gene is left open where the match is weak. Rows give clone size only sometimes, using once, few, many, or a class for an expanded clone.

D | J | size | V | DNA | CDR3
TRBD1 | TRBJ1-3 | - | TRBV28 | TGTGCCAGCAGCGCAGACAGGGTCGGGATGGACACCATATATTTT | CASSADRVGMDTIYF
TRBD1 | TRBJ1-1 | - | TRBV6-5 | TGTGCCAGCAGTAAGGGACAGATGATGAACACTGAAGCTTTCTTT | CASSKGQMMNTEAFF
TRBD2 | TRBJ2-3 | - | TRBV4-3 | TGCGCCAGCAGCCCGTCCCTAGCGGCAACGCAGTATTTT | CASSPSLAATQYF
TRBD2 | TRBJ2-3 | many | TRBV13 | TGTGCCAGCAGCCCCGGACTGACTAGCGGGGGTCGCCGCACAGATACGCAGTATTTT | CASSPGLTSGGRRTDTQYF
- | TRBJ1-1 | few | TRBV13 | TGTGCCAGCAGCCTTCGACAGGTTAACACTGAAGCTTTCTTT | CASSLRQVNTEAFF
- | TRBJ1-2 | once | TRBV5-6 | TGTGCCAGCAGCTCCCCCAGGGGTTATGGCTACACCTTC | CASSSPRGYGYTF
TRBD1 | TRBJ1-1 | once | TRBV28 | TGTGCCAGCAGAAGGACAGGTATGAACACTGAAGCTTTCTTT | CASRRTGMNTEAFF
TRBD1 | TRBJ2-6 | - | TRBV5-5 | TGTGCCAGCAGCCAAAGGGGGCTTGGGGCCAACGTCCTGACTTTC | CASSQRGLGANVLTF
- | TRBJ1-5 | - | TRBV6-2/TRBV6-3 | TGTGCCAGCAGTTACCCCAGGGCCATTCAGCCCCAGCATTTT | CASSYPRAIQPQHF
- | TRBJ1-2 | - | TRBV2 | TGTGCCAGCACAGGCGCTTATGGCTACACCTTC | CASTGAYGYTF
- | TRBJ1-1 | - | TRBV18 | TGTGCCAGCTCAACCCTTCCGGGACACACTAACACTGAAGCTTTCTTT | CASSTLPGHTNTEAFF
- | TRBJ2-7 | - | TRBV6-5 | TGTGCCAGCAGTTACTCGACAGACCCTCCGTACGAGCAGTACTTC | CASSYSTDPPYEQYF
- | TRBJ1-1 | - | TRBV19 | TGTGCCAGTAGTAACCGGAAAGATGGGGCGTGGAACACTGAAGCTTTCTTT | CASSNRKDGAWNTEAFF
- | TRBJ2-1 | - | TRBV30 | TGTGCCTGGGTACAGAAGCGGAGCAACAATGAGCAGTTCTTC | CAWVQKRSNNEQFF
- | TRBJ1-1 | - | TRBV29-1 | TGCAGCGTTGTTCAGGGGAAAGCTTTCTTT | CSVVQGKAFF
- | TRBJ1-6 | - | TRBV7-3 | TGTGCCAGCAGCTTGTCAGGGGCGGATAATTCACCCCTCCACTTT | CASSLSGADNSPLHF
- | TRBJ1-5 | - | TRBV28 | TGTGCCAGTTACAGGGCCCCCGGGAATCAGCCCCAGCATTTT | CASYRAPGNQPQHF
TRBD1 | TRBJ1-1 | - | TRBV7-2 | TGTGCCAGCAGCTTAGCCGGCGGGGACAGGGAGTCGGCTTTCTTT | CASSLAGGDRESAFF
- | TRBJ1-1 | - | TRBV4-3 | TGCGCCAGCAGCCAACAGTCGAACACTGAAGCTTTCTTT | CASSQQSNTEAFF
- | TRBJ1-1 | - | TRBV6-5 | TGTGCCAGCAGTTACCCCTGGATGGCGGCCACTGAAGCTTTCTTT | CASSYPWMAATEAFF
TRBD2 | TRBJ2-3 | - | TRBV7-3 | TGTGCCAGCAGCGTTAGCGGGGGAAGCACAGATACGCAGTATTTT | CASSVSGGSTDTQYF
TRBD1 | TRBJ2-7 | few | TRBV2 | TGTGCCAGCAGTGAGACAGGGGGGGGGTACGAGCAGTACTTC | CASSETGGGYEQYF
- | TRBJ2-5 | few | TRBV7-6 | TGTGCCAGCAGCTTAGGTCTTGTGCAGGAAGAGACCCAGTACTTC | CASSLGLVQEETQYF
TRBD2 | TRBJ2-3 | - | TRBV10-3 | TGTGCCATCAGTGCACTAGCGGGGGACACAGATACGCAGTATTTT | CAISALAGDTDTQYF
- | TRBJ2-2 | - | TRBV10-1 | TGCGCCAGCAGTGATCCGCAGGGGGGCACCGGGGAGCTGTTTTTT | CASSDPQGGTGELFF
- | TRBJ1-6 | - | TRBV30 | TGTGCCTGGAGTCGACAGGAGGCGCCCCTCCACTTT | CAWSRQEAPLHF
- | TRBJ1-3 | - | TRBV6-5 | TGTGCCAGCAGCCACGGTGTGAGCTCTGGAAACACCATATATTTT | CASSHGVSSGNTIYF
- | TRBJ2-3 | - | TRBV28 | TGTGCCAGCAGTGTTGCAGGGTCAGATACGCAGTATTTT | CASSVAGSDTQYF
- | TRBJ1-1 | - | TRBV19 | TGTGCCAGTAGTCCTCACCCAGGGGTCACTGAAGCTTTCTTT | CASSPHPGVTEAFF
TRBD1 | TRBJ1-2 | - | TRBV5-1 | TGCGCCAGCAGCCCCACCGGGACAGGGGGCGCGCATGGCTACACCTTC | CASSPTGTGGAHGYTF
TRBD2 | TRBJ2-5 | - | TRBV5-1 | TGCGCCAGCAGCTTGGGACTAGCGGGGGGACAACAAGAGACCCAGTACTTC | CASSLGLAGGQQETQYF
TRBD2 | TRBJ2-3 | - | TRBV7-2 | TGTGCCAGCAGCACCACTAGCGGGGGGGCCCGTGGAGATACGCAGTATTTT | CASSTTSGGARGDTQYF
TRBD1 | TRBJ2-7 | few | TRBV10-3 | TGTGCCATCAGTGAGATGGGACAGATTGGGGAGCAGTACTTC | CAISEMGQIGEQYF
- | TRBJ2-7 | - | TRBV4-1 | TGCGCCAGCAGCCCAGGGAGGACCTACGAGCAGTACTTC | CASSPGRTYEQYF
- | TRBJ1-1 | - | TRBV7-8 | TGTGCCAGCAGCCCCCTGAAGTACTTGCCTGAAGCTTTCTTT | CASSPLKYLPEAFF
- | TRBJ1-1 | - | TRBV29-1 | TGCAGCGCCGAGGTGACGGGGTTGGTCACTGAAGCTTTCTTT | CSAEVTGLVTEAFF
TRBD1 | TRBJ2-1 | - | TRBV30 | TGTGCCTGGAGTTCGCTCGACAGGGCATCCTACAATGAGCAGTTCTTC | CAWSSLDRASYNEQFF
- | TRBJ1-2 | - | TRBV7-9 | TGTGCCAGCAGCTTAGTTTTGGGGAACACAGGGAACTATGGCTACACCTTC | CASSLVLGNTGNYGYTF
- | TRBJ2-7 | - | TRBV5-3 | TGTGCCAGAAGCTTGGGTCCGACAGGTTTCGCCTACGAGCAGTACTTC | CARSLGPTGFAYEQYF
- | TRBJ1-2 | few | TRBV7-9 | TGTGCCAGCAGCTTAGTGGGAACCGGGGGGCAGTATGGCTACACCTTC | CASSLVGTGGQYGYTF
TRBD1 | TRBJ1-2 | - | TRBV6-5 | TGTGCCAGCGGAACAGGGGGGATCACCTTC | CASGTGGITF
- | TRBJ2-5 | - | TRBV12-3/TRBV12-4 | TGTGCCAGCAGCTCTGGACAGCAAGAGACCCAGTACTTC | CASSSGQQETQYF
- | TRBJ2-2 | - | TRBV29-1 | TGCAGCGTTGGTCAGGGCGCGAACGGGGAGCTGTTTTTT | CSVGQGANGELFF